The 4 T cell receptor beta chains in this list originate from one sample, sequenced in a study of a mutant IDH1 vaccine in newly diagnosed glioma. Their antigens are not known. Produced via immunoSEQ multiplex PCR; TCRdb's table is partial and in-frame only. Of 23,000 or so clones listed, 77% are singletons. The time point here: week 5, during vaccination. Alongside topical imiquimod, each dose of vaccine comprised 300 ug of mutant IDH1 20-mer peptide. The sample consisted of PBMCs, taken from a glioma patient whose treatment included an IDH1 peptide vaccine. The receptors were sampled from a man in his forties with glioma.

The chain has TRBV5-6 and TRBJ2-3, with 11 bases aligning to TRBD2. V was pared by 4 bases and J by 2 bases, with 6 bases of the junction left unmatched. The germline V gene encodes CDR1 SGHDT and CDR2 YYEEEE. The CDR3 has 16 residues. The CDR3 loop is CASSLRLAGNTDTQYF. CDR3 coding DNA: TGTGCCAGCAGCCTACGACTAGCGGGAAACACAGATACGCAGTATTTT.

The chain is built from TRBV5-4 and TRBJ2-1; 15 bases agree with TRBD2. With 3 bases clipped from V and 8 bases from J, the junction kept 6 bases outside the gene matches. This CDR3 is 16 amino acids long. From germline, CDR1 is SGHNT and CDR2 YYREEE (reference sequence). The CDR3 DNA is TGTGCCAGCAGCTCGAGGACTAGCGGGAGGGCACATGAGCAGTTCTTC. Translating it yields CASSSRTSGRAHEQFF.

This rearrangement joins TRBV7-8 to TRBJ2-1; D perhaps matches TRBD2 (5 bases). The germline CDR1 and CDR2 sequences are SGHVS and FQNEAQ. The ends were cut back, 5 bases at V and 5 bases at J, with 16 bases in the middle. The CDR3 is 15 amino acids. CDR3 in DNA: TGTGCCAGCAGCGCCATTCCGGACTGGAACAATGAGCAGTTCTTC. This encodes CASSAIPDWNNEQFF.

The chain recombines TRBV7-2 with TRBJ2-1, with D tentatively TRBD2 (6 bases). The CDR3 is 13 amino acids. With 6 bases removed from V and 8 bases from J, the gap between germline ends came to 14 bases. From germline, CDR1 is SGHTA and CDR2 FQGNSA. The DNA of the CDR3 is TGTGCCAGCAGACCCGGGAGCGGCGATGAGCAGTTCTTC. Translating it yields CASRPGSGDEQFF. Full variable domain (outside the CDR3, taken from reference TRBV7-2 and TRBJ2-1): GAGVSQSPSNKVTEKGKDVELRCDPISGHTALYWYRQSLGQGLEFLIYFQGNSAPDKSGLPSDRFSAERTGGSVSTLTIQRTQQEDSAVYLCASRPGSGDEQFFGPGTRLTVL.